This TCR beta chain derives from a study of neurological immune-mediated disorders (dated by TCRdb to between 2017 and 2020). Study-wide context: Among the 35 or so multiple sclerosis patients, relapsing-remitting MS was present in around 31 and secondary progressive MS was present in 3. The cohort was made up of approximately 71 subjects, consisting of roughly 14 HAM/TSP patients, 34 multiple sclerosis patients and 20 healthy controls. The 106 TCR-beta libraries covered PBMC samples along with longitudinal samples, technical triplicates, and paired sorted CD4+ and CD8+ T-cell subsets. Peripheral blood TCR-beta repertoires from patients with HTLV-I-associated myelopathy (HAM/TSP), patients with multiple sclerosis, and healthy controls were compared in the study using UMI-based sequencing. Broader findings and caveats from the paper: The MS cluster showed no association with clinical or MRI features, and the authors stated that larger cohorts are needed. No identical CDR3 amino acid sequences were found to be shared among expanded clones across subjects, suggesting that TCR-beta repertoires were private in all groups. TCR clonal expansion was highest in HAM/TSP patients and lowest in MS patients, with MS patients falling below even healthy controls. Phylogenetic analysis grouped repertoires from 18 of 34 MS patients into a cluster of related CDR3 sequences, suggesting a possible repertoire-level signature.

cDNA was synthesized by template-switch 5'RACE using a primer carrying a 10-nucleotide random unique molecular identifier by which each TCR transcript was tagged. Over 180 million TCR-beta sequences, covering 15-18 subjects, were produced in each sequencing run. The RNeasy kit was used to extract total RNA. The KAPA Real-time Library Amplification kit was used to amplify TCR-beta VDJ regions with primers for the TCR constant region and the 5'RACE anchor. Sample indexes and Illumina adaptors were added in a first PCR, after which library yield was increased in a second PCR. After Ampure bead purification, the roughly 650 bp TCR product was size-selected on a 2% E-gel SizeSelection system. Before pooling, library quality was checked on a Bioanalyzer, concentration was measured with Qubit, and libraries were quantified with the Kapa Library Quantification kit. An Illumina HiSeq 2500 sequenced the libraries paired-end 2 x 150 bp. To increase sequence diversity, roughly 24-31% phiX was spiked into each library pool. From the authors' description of their analysis: The UMI-based MiGEC pipeline processed quality-filtered reads and removed over 80% of raw TCR sequences during error correction. VDJ genes were aligned to IMGT germline references, and each clonotype was defined by a unique CDR3 amino acid sequence together with V-J genes. Clonal expansion, Shannon diversity and CDR3 relatedness (CalcPairwiseDistances, ClusterSamples) were evaluated with VDJtools, and phylogenetic trees were built with CLCbio workbench. Using coefficient-of-variation modelling across technical triplicates, the study counted a clone as expanded if it had at least 8 unique UMIs. In-frame beta chains were kept once TCRdb had trimmed the public reads at Q25 with fastp and called clones with MiXCR. Entries are consolidated by CDR3 protein sequence, retaining the most common genes and DNA. V and J calls and clone size were set by TCRdb, not the authors. Here the sample has 80,000 to 100,000 distinct CDR3 sequences; roughly 3.5% occur a single time. In total, the top ten clones hold about 2.9% of the sample.

This clonotype was counted ten times or more. The antigen it recognizes is unknown. Base qualities were left out, and no much larger clone turns up one base away. V ends up 4 bases short and J 1 base short, with an unmatched junction base count of 3. CDR3 length: 15 amino acids, cysteine to phenylalanine. The only DNA kept is the CDR3, 45 bases in frame from the first base. The CDR1 and CDR2 encoded by the germline V gene are SGHDN and FVKESK. For unsorted PBMC libraries, 2 million PBMCs were used after storage in RNAlater at -80 degrees C until RNA extraction. The multiple sclerosis patients were enrolled in a US clinical protocol that evaluated disease progression with magnetic resonance imaging. PBMCs were separated from peripheral blood using Ficoll-Hypaque density gradient centrifugation and then cryopreserved in liquid nitrogen.

This TCR was sampled from a woman aged 45-65 years with multiple sclerosis. The rearranged chain carries TRBV14 and TRBJ1-4, with 7 bases matching TRBD1. Sequencing input: PBMCs. DNA sequence: TGTGCCAGCAGCCTTAGACAGGGAACTAATGAAAAACTGTTTTTT. Its coded protein is CASSLRQGTNEKLFF.